What follows is one T cell receptor beta chain and its context. The CDR3 runs 15 residues. Trimming cost V 0 bases and J 0 bases, with 9 bases left between them. The germline gives CDR1 SGDLS, CDR2 YYNGEE. This specimen comes from a study of technical replicates of blood from a few donors. Sequenced by immunoSEQ multiplex PCR; TCRdb stores in-frame clones only, minus some. Of roughly 74,000 clones listed, 90% to 95% are singletons. The sequenced material came from T cells isolated from PBMCs. The TCR comes from a human donor in good health. The chain recombines TRBV9 with TRBJ1-1; D gene uncertain. CDR3 DNA: TGTGCCAGCAGCGTAGGTCGGGATATGAACACTGAAGCTTTCTTT. Translating gives CASSVGRDMNTEAFF.